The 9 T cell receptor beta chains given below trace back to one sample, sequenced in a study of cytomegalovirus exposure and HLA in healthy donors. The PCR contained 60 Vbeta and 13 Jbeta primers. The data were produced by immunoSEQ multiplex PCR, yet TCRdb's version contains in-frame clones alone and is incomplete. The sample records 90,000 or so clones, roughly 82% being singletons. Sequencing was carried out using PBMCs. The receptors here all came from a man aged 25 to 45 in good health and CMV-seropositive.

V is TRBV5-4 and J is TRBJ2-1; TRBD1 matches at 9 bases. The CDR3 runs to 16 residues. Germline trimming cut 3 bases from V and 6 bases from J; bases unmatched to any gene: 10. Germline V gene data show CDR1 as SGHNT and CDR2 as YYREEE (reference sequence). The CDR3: CASSSITGGESNEQFF. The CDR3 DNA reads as TGTGCCAGCAGCTCGATTACAGGGGGCGAGAGCAATGAGCAGTTCTTC.

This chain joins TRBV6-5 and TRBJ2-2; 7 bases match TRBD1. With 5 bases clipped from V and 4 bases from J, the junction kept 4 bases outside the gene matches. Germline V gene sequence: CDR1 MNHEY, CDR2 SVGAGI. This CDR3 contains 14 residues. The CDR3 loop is CASSETGTTGELFF. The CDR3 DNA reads TGTGCCAGCAGTGAGACAGGGACCACCGGGGAGCTGTTTTTT.

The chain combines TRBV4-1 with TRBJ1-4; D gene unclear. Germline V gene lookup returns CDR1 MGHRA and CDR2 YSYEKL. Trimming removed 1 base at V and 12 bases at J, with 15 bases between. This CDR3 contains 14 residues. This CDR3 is CASSQVGPKWELFF. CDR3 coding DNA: TGCGCCAGCAGCCAAGTGGGCCCAAAATGGGAACTGTTTTTT.

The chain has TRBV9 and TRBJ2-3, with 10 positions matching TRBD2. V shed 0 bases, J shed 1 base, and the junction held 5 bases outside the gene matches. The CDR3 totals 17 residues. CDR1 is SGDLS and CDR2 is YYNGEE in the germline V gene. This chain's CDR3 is CASSVVASGSRTDTQYF. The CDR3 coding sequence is TGTGCCAGCAGCGTAGTGGCTAGCGGGAGCCGCACAGATACGCAGTATTTT.

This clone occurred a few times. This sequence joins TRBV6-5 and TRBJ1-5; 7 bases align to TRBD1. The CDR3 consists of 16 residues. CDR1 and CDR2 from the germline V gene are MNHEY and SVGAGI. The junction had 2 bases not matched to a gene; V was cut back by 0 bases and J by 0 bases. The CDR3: CASSYSGTDSNQPQHF. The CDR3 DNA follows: TGTGCCAGCAGTTACTCAGGGACAGATAGCAATCAGCCCCAGCATTTT.

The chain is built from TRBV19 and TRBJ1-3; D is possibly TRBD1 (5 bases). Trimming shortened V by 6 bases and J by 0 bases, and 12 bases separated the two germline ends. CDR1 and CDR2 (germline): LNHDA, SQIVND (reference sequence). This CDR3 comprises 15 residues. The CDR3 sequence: CASRARAFSGNTIYF. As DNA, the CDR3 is TGTGCCAGTAGGGCCAGGGCCTTCTCTGGAAACACCATATATTTT.

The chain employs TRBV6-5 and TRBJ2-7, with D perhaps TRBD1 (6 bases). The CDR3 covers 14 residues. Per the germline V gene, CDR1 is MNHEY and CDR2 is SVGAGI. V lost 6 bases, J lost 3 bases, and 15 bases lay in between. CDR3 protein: CASRNRMDSYEQYF. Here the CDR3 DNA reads TGTGCCAGCAGGAATCGGATGGACAGCTACGAGCAGTACTTC.

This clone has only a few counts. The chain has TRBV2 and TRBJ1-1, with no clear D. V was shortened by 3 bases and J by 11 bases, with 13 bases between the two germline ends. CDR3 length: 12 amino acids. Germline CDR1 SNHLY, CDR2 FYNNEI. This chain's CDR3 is CASSDEGPRAFF. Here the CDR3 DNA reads TGTGCCAGCAGTGATGAGGGTCCGAGGGCTTTCTTT. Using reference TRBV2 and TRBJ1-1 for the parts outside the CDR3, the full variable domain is EPEVTQTPSHQVTQMGQEVILRCVPISNHLYFYWYRQILGQKVEFLVSFYNNEISEKSEIFDDQFSVERPDGSNFTLKIRSTKLEDSAMYFCASSDEGPRAFFGQGTRLTVV.

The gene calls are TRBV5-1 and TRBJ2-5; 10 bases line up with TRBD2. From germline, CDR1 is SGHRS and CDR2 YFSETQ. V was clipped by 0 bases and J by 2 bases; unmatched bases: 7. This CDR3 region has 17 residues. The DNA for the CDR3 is TGCGCCAGCAGCTTGGGCCCTAGCGGGAGCTCACAAGAGACCCAGTACTTC. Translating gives CASSLGPSGSSQETQYF.